This T cell receptor beta chain is drawn from a study of OX40 agonist ivuxolimab in advanced cancers. Regarding the study in general: The costimulatory receptor OX40 (CD134) was targeted by ivuxolimab, a fully human IgG2 agonistic monoclonal antibody. Of the approximately 50 dose-escalation patients, hepatocellular carcinoma was present in some 19, melanoma in approximately 15, renal cell carcinoma in 9 and head and neck cancer in 9. Partial responses occurred in three dose-escalation patients, of whom one had hepatocellular carcinoma and two had cutaneous melanoma. Prior anti-PD-1, anti-PD-L1 or anti-CTLA-4 therapy was permitted, and checkpoint inhibitors had been received by about 37% of dose-escalation patients. Intravenous ivuxolimab was administered to patients every 2 weeks at six dose levels: 0.01, 0.1, 0.3, 1.5, 3 and 10 mg/kg. The point of sequencing TCRbeta in the periphery was to test whether ivuxolimab changed TCR sequence diversity and drove clonal T-cell expansion. The monotherapy dose-escalation portion (N of about 52 patients) of the phase I ivuxolimab trial is reported in the paper. In the dose-escalation cohort, 65% to 90% of patients were male, and the mean age was approximately 60 years, with a range of 23 to 79. The research as a whole found: At doses of 0.1 to 3.0 mg/kg, clonal expansion of both CD4+ and CD8+ T cells in blood was seen between baseline and week 6. Which antigens the clonally expanded peripheral T cells were specific for was not determined. On average, CD8+ T cells showed more expanded clones than CD4+ T cells after ivuxolimab. In the 0.1-3.0 mg/kg groups, partial responders were among the patients with the lowest normalized peripheral clonal expansion, particularly in CD8+ T cells. Low levels of normalized T-cell clonal expansion were also shown by some nonresponding patients.

Patients with autoimmune disease history or receiving systemic immunosuppression were excluded from the trial. Peripheral blood for TCR sequencing was collected from all dose cohorts at baseline, on cycle 4 day 1, and on cycle 7 day 1. Samples were obtained from an open-label, multicenter, first-in-human phase I dose-escalation trial of ivuxolimab. Adults with locally advanced or metastatic head and neck squamous cell, hepatocellular, melanoma or renal cell carcinoma were enrolled in the trial. CD4+ and CD8+ T cells were sorted separately from peripheral blood before TCR sequencing. The germline V gene provides CDR1 MNHNS and CDR2 SASEGT. V gives up 2 bases and J gives up 0 bases, and the segment between their germline ends measures 13 bases. From the cysteine through the phenylalanine, the CDR3 covers 16 amino acids. Of all the DNA, just the CDR3 is kept, 48 bases in frame from base 1. For sequencing of the TCRbeta CDR3 region, genomic DNA was extracted from the sorted cells. The immunoSEQ Assay was used for sequencing of TCRbeta CDR3 regions. Imported from immuneACCESS, the table was reduced by TCRdb to in-frame sequences with V and J called. These copies leave out some clones; in studies compared against another copy, an unresolved V gene accounts for under half, and the cause of the remainder is not known. Recorded for this sample are about 75,000 clones; more than 75% of them occurred a single time. Clones ranked in the top ten supply 15% to 20% of the sample.

Turning to this clone: Which antigen it targets is not known. Base qualities are missing; no much larger clone stands one base away.

The receptor's source is an adult with an advanced solid tumor such as melanoma, head and neck, liver or kidney cancer. The source material was CD4+ or CD8+ T cells sorted from blood, sampled in a trial of the OX40 agonist ivuxolimab. The chain links TRBV6-1 with TRBJ1-2; a confident D gene designation cannot be given. DNA sequence: TGTGCCAGCAGTGAAAGATTGCCACCAGCTAACTATGGCTACACCTTC. The resulting protein is CASSERLPPANYGYTF.